One TCR beta chain is described in this entry. Its antigen is not identified. Treatment: around 19 received Ad26.COV2.S at low or high dose, single or two shots; roughly five received placebo; per-sample allocation not given. Sampling happened 63 days after the first vaccine or placebo injection. This specimen belongs to a study of Ad26.COV2.S vaccination and SARS-CoV-2 variants. Study background: Ad26.COV2.S shots went into the muscle once or twice, 56 days apart. Overall study findings and caveats: The TCR breadth and depth analyses may have understated or missed part of the total T cell responses. Vaccinees and placebo recipients showed similar non-spike TCR breadth. Those who received the vaccine showed greater spike-specific TCR breadth than those given placebo.

This CDR3 contains 13 residues. Germline loops: CDR1 GTSNPN, CDR2 SVGIG (reference sequence). V was cut by 5 bases and J by 3 bases, with 14 bases left in between. Data came from immunoSEQ multiplex PCR; TCRdb stores just in-frame clones and leaves some out. The table includes just over 350,000 clones, approximately 81% detected once. The V call is TRBV30, the J call TRBJ2-7, with D unclear. The specimen comprised peripheral blood, sampled in a trial of Ad26.COV2.S vaccine versus placebo. The origin of this receptor is a person aged 18 to 59 who received the Ad26.COV2.S COVID-19 vaccine or a placebo. The CDR3 here is CAWDPGDYYEQYF. For the CDR3, the DNA is TGTGCCTGGGACCCTGGAGATTACTACGAGCAGTACTTC.